This TCR beta chain was recorded in a study of blood T cell repertoires in COVID-19. At the level of the study: Collection of acute and convalescent COVID-19 samples took place in the United States, Italy and Spain.

Method: immunoSEQ multiplex PCR; TCRdb's copy keeps in-frame clones and lacks some. The sample comprises some 210,000 clones, roughly 90% of which are singletons, and 0.8% to 1% rests with the top ten. V was clipped by 2 bases and J by 0 bases; unmatched bases: 4. Looked up from germline, CDR1 is SGHNT and CDR2 is YENEEA. This CDR3 comprises 15 residues. The chain combines TRBV11-3 with TRBJ2-7, with 7 bases identical to TRBD2. The TCR comes from a man in his sixties with COVID-19, enrolled during active disease. Sequencing was done on a sample of peripheral blood. The CDR3 DNA reads TGTGCCAGCAGCTTAAGGGAGGGTACCTCCTACGAGCAGTACTTC. Protein: CASSLREGTSYEQYF.